This TCR beta chain is drawn from a study of cytomegalovirus exposure and HLA in healthy donors. Whole-study results and caveats: Segments of the TCR beta V type were, in most cases, productive about 87% or about 30% of the time in an earlier analysis. Some V segments, including TRBV6-2 and TRBV6-3, were excluded as indistinguishable. Presence/absence analysis assumed near-uniform sequencing depth across donors.

The PCR employed 60 Vbeta primers together with 13 Jbeta primers. Repertoires were generated with immunoSEQ multiplex PCR, while TCRdb's copy carries only in-frame clones and drops some. Seen here are some 130,000 clones, around four fifths observed once, and the top ten hold over 1%. Turning to this clone: Its antigen is currently unknown.

CDR1 PRHDT and CDR2 FYEKMQ come from the germline V gene (reference sequence). This CDR3 is built from 13 residues. V was trimmed by 8 bases and J by 8 bases, leaving 18 bases between them. The sequenced sample was PBMCs. This chain uses TRBV13 with TRBJ1-2, with D unresolved. The origin of this receptor is a human donor in good health. This CDR3 is CASSSDLEGGYTF. The CDR3 coding sequence is TGTGCCAGCTCCTCTGACCTCGAGGGAGGCTACACCTTC. Supplemented by reference TRBV13 and TRBJ1-2, the full variable domain reads AAGVIQSPRHLIKEKRETATLKCYPIPRHDTVYWYQQGPGQDPQFLISFYEKMQSDKGSIPDRFSAQQFSDYHSELNMSSLELGDSALYFCASSSDLEGGYTFGSGTRLTVV.